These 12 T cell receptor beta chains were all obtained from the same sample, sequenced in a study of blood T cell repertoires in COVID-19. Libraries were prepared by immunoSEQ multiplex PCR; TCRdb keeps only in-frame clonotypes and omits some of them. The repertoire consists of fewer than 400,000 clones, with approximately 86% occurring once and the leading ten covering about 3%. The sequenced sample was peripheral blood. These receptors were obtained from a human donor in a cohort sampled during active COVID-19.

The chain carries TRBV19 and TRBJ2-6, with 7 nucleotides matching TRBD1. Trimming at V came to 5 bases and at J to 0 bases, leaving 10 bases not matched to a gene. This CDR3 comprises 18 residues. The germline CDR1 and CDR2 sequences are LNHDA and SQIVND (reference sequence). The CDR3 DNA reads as TGTGCCAGTAGTTCAAACAGGGGAATAGCCTCTGGGGCCAACGTCCTGACTTTC. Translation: CASSSNRGIASGANVLTF. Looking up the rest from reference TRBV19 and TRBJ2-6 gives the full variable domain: DGGITQSPKYLFRKEGQNVTLSCEQNLNHDAMYWYRQDPGQGLRLIYYSQIVNDFQKGDIAEGYSVSREKKESFPLTVTSAQKNPTAFYLCASSSNRGIASGANVLTFGAGSRLTVL.

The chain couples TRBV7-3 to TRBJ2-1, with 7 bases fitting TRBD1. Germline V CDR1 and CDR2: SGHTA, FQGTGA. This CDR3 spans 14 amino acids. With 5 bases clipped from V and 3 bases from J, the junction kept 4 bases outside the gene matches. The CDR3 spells CASSPGDSYNEQFF. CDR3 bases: TGTGCCAGCAGCCCAGGGGACAGCTACAATGAGCAGTTCTTC. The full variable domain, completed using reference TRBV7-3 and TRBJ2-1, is GAGVSQTPSNKVTEKGKYVELRCDPISGHTALYWYRQSLGQGPEFLIYFQGTGAADDSGLPNDRFFAVRPEGSVSTLKIQRTERGDSAVYLCASSPGDSYNEQFFGPGTRLTVL.

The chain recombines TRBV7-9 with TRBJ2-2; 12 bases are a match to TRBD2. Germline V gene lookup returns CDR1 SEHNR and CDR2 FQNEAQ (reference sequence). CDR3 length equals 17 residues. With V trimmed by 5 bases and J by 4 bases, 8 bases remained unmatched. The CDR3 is CASSPRLAGEPTGELFF. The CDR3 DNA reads TGTGCCAGCAGCCCAAGACTAGCGGGAGAGCCCACCGGGGAGCTGTTTTTT.

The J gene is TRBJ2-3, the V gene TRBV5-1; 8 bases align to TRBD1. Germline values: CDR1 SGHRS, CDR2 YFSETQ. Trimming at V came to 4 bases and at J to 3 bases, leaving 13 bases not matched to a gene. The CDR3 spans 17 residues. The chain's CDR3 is CASSPGNQGAITDTQYF. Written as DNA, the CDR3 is TGCGCCAGCAGCCCGGGCAATCAGGGGGCGATTACAGATACGCAGTATTTT.

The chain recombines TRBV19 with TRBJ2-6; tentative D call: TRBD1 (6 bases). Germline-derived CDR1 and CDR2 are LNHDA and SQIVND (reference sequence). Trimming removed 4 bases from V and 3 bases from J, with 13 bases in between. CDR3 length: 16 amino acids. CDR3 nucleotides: TGTGCCAGTAGTAGGCAGGGGCTCGGTGGGGCCAACGTCCTGACTTTC. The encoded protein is CASSRQGLGGANVLTF.

The DNA for the CDR3 is TGTGCCAGCATTGGCGGGACAGGTAACACCGGGGAGCTGTTTTTT. It specifies CASIGGTGNTGELFF. This sequence joins TRBV2 and TRBJ2-2; 8 bases are a match to TRBD1. This CDR3 region has 15 residues. Trimming took 7 bases from V and 2 from J; bases not matched to a gene: 6. CDR1 and CDR2 (germline): SNHLY, FYNNEI. The full variable domain, its missing parts supplied by reference TRBV2 and TRBJ2-2, is EPEVTQTPSHQVTQMGQEVILRCVPISNHLYFYWYRQILGQKVEFLVSFYNNEISEKSEIFDDQFSVERPDGSNFTLKIRSTKLEDSAMYFCASIGGTGNTGELFFGEGSRLTVL.

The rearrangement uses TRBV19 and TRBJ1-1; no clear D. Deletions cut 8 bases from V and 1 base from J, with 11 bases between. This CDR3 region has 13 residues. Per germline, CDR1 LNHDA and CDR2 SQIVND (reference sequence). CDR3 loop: CASFSPENTEAFF. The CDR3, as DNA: TGTGCCAGTTTCTCCCCAGAGAACACTGAAGCTTTCTTT.

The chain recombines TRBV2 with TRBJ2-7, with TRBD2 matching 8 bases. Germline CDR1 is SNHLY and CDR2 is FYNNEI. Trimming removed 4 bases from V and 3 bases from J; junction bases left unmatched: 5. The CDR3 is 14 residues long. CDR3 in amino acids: CASSAHAGGYEQYF. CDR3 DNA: TGTGCCAGCAGTGCCCACGCGGGGGGCTACGAGCAGTACTTC.

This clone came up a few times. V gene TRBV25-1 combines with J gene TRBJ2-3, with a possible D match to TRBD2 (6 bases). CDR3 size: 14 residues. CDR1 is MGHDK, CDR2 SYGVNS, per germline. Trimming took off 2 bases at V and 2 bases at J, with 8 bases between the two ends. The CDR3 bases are TGTGCCAGCAGTGAAAGCGGGTTCACAGATACGCAGTATTTT. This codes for CASSESGFTDTQYF.

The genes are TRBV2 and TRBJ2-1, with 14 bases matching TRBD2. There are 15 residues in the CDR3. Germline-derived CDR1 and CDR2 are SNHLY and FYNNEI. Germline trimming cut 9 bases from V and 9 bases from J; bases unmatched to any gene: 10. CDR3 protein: CASRLAGGQSGEQFF. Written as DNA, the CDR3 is TGTGCCAGTCGACTAGCGGGAGGGCAGAGTGGTGAGCAGTTCTTC.

The CDR3 loop reads CASSFSQQTSDYEQYF. In nucleotides, the CDR3 is TGTGCCAGCAGTTTCTCCCAACAGACTAGCGACTACGAGCAGTACTTC. The chain couples TRBV6-6 to TRBJ2-7; 8 bases agree with TRBD2. Trimming at V came to 4 bases and at J to 3 bases, leaving 11 bases not matched to a gene. The CDR3 length is 16 residues. Germline values: CDR1 MNHNY, CDR2 SVGAGI (reference sequence).

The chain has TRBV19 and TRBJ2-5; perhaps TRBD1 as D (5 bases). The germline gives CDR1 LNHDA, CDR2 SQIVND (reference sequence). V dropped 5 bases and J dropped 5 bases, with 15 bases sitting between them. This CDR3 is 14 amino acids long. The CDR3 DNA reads TGTGCCAGTAGTGCCTCCCCAGGGCCTGAGACCCAGTACTTC. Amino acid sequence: CASSASPGPETQYF. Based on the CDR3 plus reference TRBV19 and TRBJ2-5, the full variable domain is DGGITQSPKYLFRKEGQNVTLSCEQNLNHDAMYWYRQDPGQGLRLIYYSQIVNDFQKGDIAEGYSVSREKKESFPLTVTSAQKNPTAFYLCASSASPGPETQYFGPGTRLLVL.